This TCR beta chain was obtained from a study of identical twins. Comments on this clonotype: Its antigen is as yet unknown.

The CDR3 length is 17 residues. The germline V gene has CDR1 SNHLY and CDR2 FYNNEI. The trim removed 3 bases at V and 7 bases at J, leaving 12 bases unmatched. A universal primer site was incorporated via template switching, and the cDNA contained unique molecular identifiers. TCRdb reprocessed the 5' RACE reads via MiXCR and lists one record per CDR3 protein. The sample has hundreds of thousands of distinct CDR3 sequences; 20% to 25% are singletons. Study-level results: While abundant cord blood beta clonotypes carried fewer insertions, memory repertoires showed no such pattern. Diverse VJ usage suggested most zero-insertion clonotypes were not invariant T cells.

This same sample was also taken into another study, of yellow fever vaccine responses in identical twins.

The chain has TRBV2 and TRBJ2-1; the match to TRBD1 covers 10 bases. The sample was CD4+ T cells sorted from blood. The source of this sequence is a woman between 18 and 29 years old in good health. CDR3 in DNA: TGTGCCAGCAGTGATCCGGGACAGGGGAAAGGAGTAAATGAGCAGTTCTTC. Amino acid sequence: CASSDPGQGKGVNEQFF.